These T cell receptor beta chains were read from a single sample in a study of blood T cell repertoires in COVID-19. Profiling relied on immunoSEQ multiplex PCR, and the TCRdb table lists in-frame clones only, not all of them. Found here are some 54,000 clones, 91% of them singletons; the top ten hold about 2.2%. The sample was peripheral blood. These receptors all come from a man in his sixties with acute or convalescent COVID-19. The CDR3 runs from the conserved cysteine through the conserved F or W. The order of the fields is J gene, V gene, clone size, D gene, CDR3 protein, CDR3 DNA. The D gene is left open where the match is weak. Size is omitted from some rows. Given values are once, few, many or a class for expanded clones.

TRBJ1-2,TRBV25-1,.,.,CASSEFGGTLPRYGYTF,TGTGCCAGCAGTGAATTTGGTGGGACACTTCCTCGGTATGGCTACACCTTC
TRBJ1-3,TRBV9,.,.,CASSAQGFGNTIYF,TGTGCCAGCAGCGCACAGGGATTCGGAAACACCATATATTTT
TRBJ1-1,TRBV10-3,.,TRBD1,CAISTTGQPNTEAFF,TGTGCCATCAGCACCACGGGACAGCCGAACACTGAAGCTTTCTTT
TRBJ2-3,TRBV15,.,TRBD2,CATSRVASGSRTDTQYF,TGTGCCACCAGCAGAGTCGCTAGCGGGAGCCGCACAGATACGCAGTATTTT
TRBJ2-1,TRBV7-8,.,.,CASSLRDFNEQFF,TGTGCCAGCAGCCTCCGGGACTTCAATGAGCAGTTCTTC
TRBJ1-3,TRBV15,few,.,CATSRDFQGVGNTIYF,TGTGCCACCAGCAGAGATTTTCAGGGTGTCGGAAACACCATATATTTT
TRBJ2-7,TRBV4-1,few,TRBD2,CASSPTGTSGILSYEQYF,TGCGCCAGCAGCCCAACCGGGACTAGCGGGATCCTCTCCTACGAGCAGTACTTC
TRBJ2-7,TRBV19,.,TRBD1,CASNQGAGEQYF,TGTGCCAGTAATCAGGGGGCAGGCGAGCAGTACTTC
TRBJ2-2,TRBV7-3,.,TRBD1,CASSKNRGDTGELFF,TGTGCCAGCAGTAAGAACAGGGGGGACACCGGGGAGCTGTTTTTT
TRBJ1-5,TRBV24-1,once,.,CATKGWTAFLYSNQPQHF,TGTGCCACCAAGGGCTGGACAGCATTCCTTTATAGCAATCAGCCCCAGCATTTT
TRBJ2-1,TRBV15,.,.,CATSRVSGPFNEQFF,TGTGCCACCAGCAGAGTTAGCGGACCGTTCAATGAGCAGTTCTTC
TRBJ2-1,TRBV7-3,.,.,CASSLGQGREQFF,TGTGCCAGCAGCTTGGGGCAGGGGCGCGAGCAGTTCTTC
TRBJ2-2,TRBV29-1,.,TRBD2,CSVQTSGRTGELFF,TGCAGCGTTCAGACTAGCGGGAGAACCGGGGAGCTGTTTTTT
TRBJ1-2,TRBV19,once,TRBD1,CASSLLTGAVLGYTF,TGTGCCAGTAGTTTGTTGACAGGGGCCGTCTTGGGCTACACCTTC
TRBJ2-2,TRBV5-4,once,TRBD2,CASSLPLAGVTGELFF,TGTGCCAGCAGCTTACCCCTAGCGGGAGTAACCGGGGAGCTGTTTTTT
TRBJ2-7,TRBV11-3,few,.,CASTDPKTGKKHEQYF,TGTGCCAGCACCGATCCAAAAACAGGGAAGAAACACGAGCAGTACTTC
TRBJ1-1,TRBV11-3,.,TRBD1,CASSSGQGGDTEAFF,TGTGCCAGCAGCTCCGGACAGGGAGGGGACACTGAAGCTTTCTTT
TRBJ2-5,TRBV5-1,.,TRBD1,CASPGGQETQYF,TGCGCCAGCCCAGGGGGCCAAGAGACCCAGTACTTC
TRBJ2-1,TRBV14,.,TRBD2,CASSQRGGPAYNEQFF,TGTGCCAGCAGCCAACGGGGGGGACCGGCCTACAATGAGCAGTTCTTC
TRBJ2-1,TRBV4-2,.,TRBD1,CASSRTGGDEQFF,TGTGCCAGCAGCCGGACAGGGGGCGATGAGCAGTTCTTC
TRBJ2-1,TRBV5-4,.,TRBD1,CASSLRTGENNEQFF,TGTGCCAGCAGCTTAAGGACAGGGGAGAACAATGAGCAGTTCTTC
TRBJ2-7,TRBV7-3,.,TRBD1,CASSQTGGSYEQYF,TGTGCCAGCAGCCAAACAGGGGGGTCCTACGAGCAGTACTTC
TRBJ1-2,TRBV6-6,.,TRBD1,CASSYEGAGGYTF,TGTGCCAGCAGTTACGAGGGGGCAGGTGGCTACACCTTC
TRBJ2-3,TRBV7-2,.,.,CASSLERTASTDTQYF,TGTGCCAGCAGCTTAGAAAGGACAGCAAGCACAGATACGCAGTATTTT
TRBJ2-1,TRBV7-2,.,TRBD2,CASSPKGLAGADSYNEQFF,TGTGCCAGCAGCCCCAAGGGACTAGCGGGCGCCGACTCCTACAATGAGCAGTTCTTC
TRBJ1-1,TRBV27,.,.,CASSLRPARGAEAFF,TGTGCCAGCAGTTTACGCCCTGCCAGGGGAGCCGAAGCTTTCTTT
TRBJ2-1,TRBV24-1,.,TRBD2,CATTALADRYNEQFF,TGTGCCACCACTGCTCTAGCGGATAGGTACAATGAGCAGTTCTTC
TRBJ2-1,TRBV27,.,.,CASRGSGAPWKDEQFF,TGTGCCAGCAGAGGCAGCGGAGCCCCATGGAAGGATGAGCAGTTCTTC
TRBJ2-2,TRBV5-1,.,TRBD1,CASSFPRQGAGGELFF,TGCGCCAGCAGCTTCCCTAGACAGGGGGCCGGCGGGGAGCTGTTTTTT
TRBJ2-2,TRBV9,.,.,CASSVGAGANTGELFF,TGTGCCAGCAGCGTAGGGGCAGGGGCCAACACCGGGGAGCTGTTTTTT
TRBJ1-5,TRBV30,.,.,CAWSDELNQPQHF,TGTGCCTGGAGTGATGAACTCAATCAGCCCCAGCATTTT
TRBJ2-1,TRBV2,few,.,CASSGAGIWHEQFF,TGTGCCAGCAGTGGGGCAGGCATTTGGCATGAGCAGTTCTTC
TRBJ2-7,TRBV28,.,TRBD1,CASSKQGASYEQYF,TGTGCCAGCAGTAAACAGGGGGCTTCGTACGAGCAGTACTTC
TRBJ2-1,TRBV28,.,TRBD2,CASRSSGISYNEQFF,TGTGCCAGCAGGTCTAGCGGGATTTCCTACAATGAGCAGTTCTTC
TRBJ1-2,TRBV19,.,TRBD1,CASSTTGSSNYGYTF,TGTGCCAGTAGTACGACAGGGTCTTCTAACTATGGCTACACCTTC
TRBJ1-5,TRBV15,once,.,CATSRQGYNQPQHF,TGTGCCACCAGCAGACAGGGTTACAATCAGCCCCAGCATTTT
TRBJ2-1,TRBV27,.,.,CASSLPGDNEQFF,TGTGCCAGCAGTCTGCCGGGAGACAATGAGCAGTTCTTC
TRBJ1-2,TRBV4-2,.,TRBD1,CASSQGRTGDYGYTF,TGTGCCAGCAGCCAAGGCAGGACAGGGGACTATGGCTACACCTTC
TRBJ2-2,TRBV7-2,few,.,CASTAWPGVGAGELFF,TGTGCCAGCACAGCTTGGCCAGGGGTTGGGGCCGGGGAGCTGTTTTTT
TRBJ2-3,TRBV30,.,TRBD2,CACETSGATDTQYF,TGTGCCTGCGAGACTAGCGGAGCCACAGATACGCAGTATTTT
TRBJ1-1,TRBV28,.,TRBD1,CASSSQGASFAEAFF,TGTGCCAGCAGTTCTCAGGGGGCGAGTTTTGCTGAAGCTTTCTTT
TRBJ2-5,TRBV6-5,.,TRBD2,CASRRTSSETQYF,TGTGCCAGCAGGAGGACTAGTTCGGAGACCCAGTACTTC
TRBJ2-3,TRBV24-1,.,.,CATSELHHDTQYF,TGTGCCACCAGTGAACTGCACCACGATACGCAGTATTTT
TRBJ2-7,TRBV11-2,.,TRBD2,CASSLGREGSYEQYF,TGTGCCAGCAGCTTAGGGCGGGAGGGATCCTACGAGCAGTACTTC
TRBJ2-7,TRBV27,.,TRBD2,CASSLSGRRGEQYF,TGTGCCAGCAGCTTAAGCGGGAGAAGGGGAGAGCAGTACTTC
TRBJ2-5,TRBV28,few,.,CASSLAGIQETQYF,TGTGCCAGCAGTTTAGCGGGGATACAAGAGACCCAGTACTTC
TRBJ2-7,TRBV30,.,TRBD1,CACQGVSYEQYF,TGTGCCTGCCAGGGGGTCTCCTACGAGCAGTACTTC
TRBJ1-1,TRBV19,.,.,CASSIARGTEAFF,TGTGCCAGTAGTATTGCTCGAGGTACTGAAGCTTTCTTT
TRBJ1-1,TRBV19,.,.,CASSTEGIGMNTEAFF,TGTGCCAGTAGTACCGAGGGCATTGGGATGAACACTGAAGCTTTCTTT
TRBJ1-4,TRBV6-5,.,.,CASSLRYTNEKLFF,TGTGCCAGCAGTTTACGGTACACTAATGAAAAACTGTTTTTT
TRBJ1-1,TRBV4-3,.,.,CASSQDRLDTEAFF,TGCGCCAGCAGCCAAGACAGGTTGGACACTGAAGCTTTCTTT
TRBJ1-5,TRBV30,.,TRBD1,CAWARTGVNQPQHF,TGTGCCTGGGCACGGACAGGGGTCAATCAGCCCCAGCATTTT
TRBJ1-2,TRBV5-4,.,TRBD1,CASSRGQDYGYTF,TGTGCCAGCAGTCGTGGACAGGACTATGGCTACACCTTC